This T cell receptor beta chain originates from a study of cytomegalovirus exposure and HLA in healthy donors. Findings and limits, study-wide: For most subjects, TCR beta sequences were reported to predict HLA-A and HLA-B alleles with accuracy.

Germline V gene data show CDR1 as SGHVS and CDR2 as FNYEAQ. The V segment lost 5 bases and the J segment 2 bases; nucleotides outside the gene matches: 13. This CDR3 region has 18 residues. This clone was counted between two and nine times. No antigen is known for it. The PCR was carried out with 60 Vbeta primers and 13 Jbeta primers. Using immunoSEQ multiplex PCR, the repertoire was profiled, and TCRdb retains in-frame clones only, with some absent. Here the sample spans 75,000 to 100,000 clones, around 67% being singletons. Sequenced: PBMCs. The TCR was taken from a male donor in good health and CMV-seronegative. The chain employs TRBV7-6 and TRBJ2-7; 12 bases are shared with TRBD2. CDR3 DNA sequence: TGTGCCAGCAGCGTCGGGACTAGCGGGTCCCGAGTAGCCTACGAGCAGTACTTC. Its translation is CASSVGTSGSRVAYEQYF.